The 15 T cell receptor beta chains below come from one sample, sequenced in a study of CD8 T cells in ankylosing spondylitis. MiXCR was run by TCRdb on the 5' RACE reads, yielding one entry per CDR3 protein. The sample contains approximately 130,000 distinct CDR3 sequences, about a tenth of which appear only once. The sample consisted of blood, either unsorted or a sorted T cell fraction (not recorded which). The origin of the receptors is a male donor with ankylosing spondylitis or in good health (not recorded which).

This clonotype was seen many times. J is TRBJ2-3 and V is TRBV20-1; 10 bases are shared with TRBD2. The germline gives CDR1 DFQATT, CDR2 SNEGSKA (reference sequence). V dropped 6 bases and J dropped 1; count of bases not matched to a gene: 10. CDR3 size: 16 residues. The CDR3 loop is CSARLAGVPRTDTQYF. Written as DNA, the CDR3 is TGCAGTGCACGTCTAGCGGGAGTTCCCCGCACAGATACGCAGTATTTT.

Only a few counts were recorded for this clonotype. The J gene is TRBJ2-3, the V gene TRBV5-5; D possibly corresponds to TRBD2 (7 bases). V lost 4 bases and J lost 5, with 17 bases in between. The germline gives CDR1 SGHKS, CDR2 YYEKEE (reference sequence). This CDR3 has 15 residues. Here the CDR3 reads CASSQEGGPGDTQYF. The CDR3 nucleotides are TGTGCCAGCAGCCAGGAGGGGGGGCCCGGAGATACGCAGTATTTT.

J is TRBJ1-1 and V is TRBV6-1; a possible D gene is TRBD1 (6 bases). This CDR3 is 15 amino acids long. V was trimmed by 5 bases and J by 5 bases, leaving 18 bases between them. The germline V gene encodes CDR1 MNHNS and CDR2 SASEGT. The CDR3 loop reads CASSSGARGGTEAFF. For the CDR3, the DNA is TGTGCCAGCAGTAGCGGTGCAAGGGGGGGGACTGAAGCTTTCTTT.

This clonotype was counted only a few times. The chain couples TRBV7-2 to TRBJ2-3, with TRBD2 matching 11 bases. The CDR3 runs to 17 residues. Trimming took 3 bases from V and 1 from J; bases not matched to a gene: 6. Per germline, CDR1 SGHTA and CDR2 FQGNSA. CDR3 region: CASSFLGSGRGTDTQYF. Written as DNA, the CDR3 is TGTGCCAGCAGCTTCCTGGGTAGCGGGAGGGGCACAGATACGCAGTATTTT.

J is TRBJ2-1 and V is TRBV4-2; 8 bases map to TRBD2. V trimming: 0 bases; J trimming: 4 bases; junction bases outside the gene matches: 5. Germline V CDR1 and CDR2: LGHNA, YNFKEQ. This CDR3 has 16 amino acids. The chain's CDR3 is CASSQERLATYNEQFF. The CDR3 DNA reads TGTGCCAGCAGCCAAGAGAGACTAGCGACATACAATGAGCAGTTCTTC.

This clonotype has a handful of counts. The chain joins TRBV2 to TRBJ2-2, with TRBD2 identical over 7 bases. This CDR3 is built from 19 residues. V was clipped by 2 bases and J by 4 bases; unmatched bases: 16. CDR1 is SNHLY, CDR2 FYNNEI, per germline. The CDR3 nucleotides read TGTGCCAGCAGTGAACTCATGCGGGAAGCGGGAAGGGCCACCGGGGAGCTGTTTTTT. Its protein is CASSELMREAGRATGELFF. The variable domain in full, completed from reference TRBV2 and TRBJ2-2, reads EPEVTQTPSHQVTQMGQEVILRCVPISNHLYFYWYRQILGQKVEFLVSFYNNEISEKSEIFDDQFSVERPDGSNFTLKIRSTKLEDSAMYFCASSELMREAGRATGELFFGEGSRLTVL.

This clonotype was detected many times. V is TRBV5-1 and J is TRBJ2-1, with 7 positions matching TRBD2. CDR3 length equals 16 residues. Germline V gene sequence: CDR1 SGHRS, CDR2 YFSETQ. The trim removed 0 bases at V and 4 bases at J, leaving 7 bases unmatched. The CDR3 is CASSLVLAEIYNEQFF. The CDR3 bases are TGCGCCAGCAGCTTGGTTCTAGCGGAGATATACAATGAGCAGTTCTTC.

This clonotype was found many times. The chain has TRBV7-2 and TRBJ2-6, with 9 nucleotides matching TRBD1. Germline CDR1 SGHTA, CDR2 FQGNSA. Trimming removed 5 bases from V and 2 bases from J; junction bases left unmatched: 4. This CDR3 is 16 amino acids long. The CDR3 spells CASSLTGGAGANVLTF. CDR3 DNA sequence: TGTGCCAGCAGCCTTACAGGGGGCGCTGGGGCCAACGTCCTGACTTTC.

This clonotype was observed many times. The CDR3 reads CASSPPPTDTQYF. CDR3 coding DNA: TGTGCCAGCAGTCCCCCCCCCACAGATACGCAGTATTTT. This chain uses TRBV7-2 with TRBJ2-3; D ambiguous. The CDR3 has 13 amino acids. The V and J ends lost 6 bases and 2 bases respectively, with 9 bases between them. CDR1 is SGHTA and CDR2 is FQGNSA in the germline V gene.

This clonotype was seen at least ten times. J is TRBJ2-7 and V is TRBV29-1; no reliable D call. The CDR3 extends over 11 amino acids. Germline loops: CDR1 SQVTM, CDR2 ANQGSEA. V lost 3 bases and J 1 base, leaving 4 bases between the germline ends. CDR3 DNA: TGCAGCGTTGAGTCTTCCTACGAGCAGTACTTC. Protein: CSVESSYEQYF.

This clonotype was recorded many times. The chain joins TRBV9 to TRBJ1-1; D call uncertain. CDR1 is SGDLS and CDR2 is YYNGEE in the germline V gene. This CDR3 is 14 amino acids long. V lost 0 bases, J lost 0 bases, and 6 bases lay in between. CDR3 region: CASSVGTVNTEAFF. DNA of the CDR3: TGTGCCAGCAGCGTAGGGACGGTGAACACTGAAGCTTTCTTT.

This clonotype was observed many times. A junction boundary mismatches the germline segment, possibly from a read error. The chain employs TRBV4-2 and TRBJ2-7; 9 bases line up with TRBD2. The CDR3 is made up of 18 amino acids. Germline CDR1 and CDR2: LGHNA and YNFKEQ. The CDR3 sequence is CASSQGFGLAGTDYEQYF. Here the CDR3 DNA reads TGCGCCAGCAGCCAAGGATTTGGGCTAGCGGGGACAGACTACGAGCAGTACTTC.

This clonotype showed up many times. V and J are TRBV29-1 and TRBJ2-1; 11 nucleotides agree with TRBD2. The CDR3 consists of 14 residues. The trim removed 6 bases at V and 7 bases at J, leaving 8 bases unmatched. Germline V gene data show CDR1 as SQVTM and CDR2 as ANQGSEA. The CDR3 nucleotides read TGCAGCGTCTGGGGGACTAGCGGATTAAATGAGCAGTTCTTC. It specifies CSVWGTSGLNEQFF.

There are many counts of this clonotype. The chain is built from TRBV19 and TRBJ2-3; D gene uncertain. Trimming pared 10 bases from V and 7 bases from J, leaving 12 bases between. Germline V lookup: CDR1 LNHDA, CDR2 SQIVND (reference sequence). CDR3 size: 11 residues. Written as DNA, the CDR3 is TGTGCCACGAGGACGTCCCATACGCAGTATTTT. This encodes CATRTSHTQYF.

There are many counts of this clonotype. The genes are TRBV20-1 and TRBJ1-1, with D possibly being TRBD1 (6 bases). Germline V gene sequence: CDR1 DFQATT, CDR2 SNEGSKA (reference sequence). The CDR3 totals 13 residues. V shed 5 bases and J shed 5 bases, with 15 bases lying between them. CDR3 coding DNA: TGCAGTGCTTCGATGGGGGCGCGTACTGAAGCTTTCTTT. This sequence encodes CSASMGARTEAFF.